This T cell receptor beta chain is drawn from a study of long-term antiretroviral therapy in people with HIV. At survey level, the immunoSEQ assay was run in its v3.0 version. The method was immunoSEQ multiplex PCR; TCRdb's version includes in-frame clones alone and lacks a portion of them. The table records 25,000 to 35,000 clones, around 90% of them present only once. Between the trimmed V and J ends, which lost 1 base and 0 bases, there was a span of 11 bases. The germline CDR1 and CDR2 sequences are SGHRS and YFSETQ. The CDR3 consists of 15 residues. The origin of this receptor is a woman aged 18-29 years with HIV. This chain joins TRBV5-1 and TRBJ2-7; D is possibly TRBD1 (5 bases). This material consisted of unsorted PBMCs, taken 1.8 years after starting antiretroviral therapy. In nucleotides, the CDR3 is TGCGCCAGCAGCTTGCAGCAGGGCCCCTCCTACGAGCAGTACTTC. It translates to CASSLQQGPSYEQYF.